These 6 T cell receptor beta chains originate from one sample sequenced in a study of blood T cell repertoires in COVID-19. The table came from immunoSEQ multiplex PCR; TCRdb's copy has only in-frame clones and leaves some out. This table holds around 330,000 clones, 88% found once. The sequenced material came from peripheral blood. The receptors come from a woman younger than 45 with COVID-19, enrolled during active disease.

V is TRBV5-6 and J is TRBJ1-6; a weak D match, TRBD1 (5 bases). The CDR3 runs to 15 residues. Trimming left V 4 bases short and J 17 bases short, with 25 bases between. Germline values: CDR1 SGHDT, CDR2 YYEEEE. CDR3 bases: TGTGCCAGCAGCCCGGGGGGGTTTGGTGGTGAAAACGTCCACTTT. As protein: CASSPGGFGGENVHF.

This sequence joins TRBV4-1 and TRBJ2-5; D gene ambiguous. V shed 0 bases and J shed 9 bases, with 14 bases lying between them. CDR1 is MGHRA and CDR2 is YSYEKL in the germline V gene. This CDR3 has 14 residues. DNA for the CDR3: TGCGCCAGCAGCCAAGATCAATATGACGGGTCCCAGTACTTC. Its protein product is CASSQDQYDGSQYF.

This sequence joins TRBV10-3 and TRBJ2-1, with a weak D call TRBD1 (5 bases). CDR1 ENHRY and CDR2 SYGVKD come from the germline V gene. V gave up 3 bases and J gave up 8 bases, with 11 bases separating them. CDR3 length: 13 amino acids. In DNA form, the CDR3 reads TGTGCCATCAGTGACGTTAGGGGCGATGAGCAGTTCTTC. Encoded protein: CAISDVRGDEQFF.

The chain links TRBV7-2 to TRBJ2-5, with D perhaps TRBD1 (6 bases). The V end lost 3 bases, the J end lost 5 bases, and 7 bases lay between the germline ends. This CDR3 region has 12 residues. Germline-derived CDR1 and CDR2 are SGHTA and FQGNSA. As DNA, the CDR3 is TGTGCCAGCAGCTTGAGGGGGGAGACCCAGTACTTC. Residues: CASSLRGETQYF.

The chain has TRBV6-1 and TRBJ2-2; D remains unclear. The CDR3 length is 11 residues. Per germline, CDR1 MNHNS and CDR2 SASEGT. V shed 7 bases and J shed 6 bases, with 6 bases lying between them. The CDR3 DNA sequence: TGTGCCAGCACCGAGGCCGGGGAGCTGTTTTTT. Translation gives CASTEAGELFF.

The V gene is TRBV7-6, the J gene TRBJ2-1; 11 bases agree with TRBD2. The germline gives CDR1 SGHVS, CDR2 FNYEAQ. With V trimmed by 4 bases and J by 3 bases, 5 bases remained unmatched. The CDR3 covers 16 residues. This chain's CDR3 is CASSSIAGGLYNEQFF. As DNA, the CDR3 is TGTGCCAGCAGCTCAATAGCGGGGGGGCTCTACAATGAGCAGTTCTTC. Full variable domain (outside the CDR3, taken from reference TRBV7-6 and TRBJ2-1): GAGVSQSPRYKVTKRGQDVALRCDPISGHVSLYWYRQALGQGPEFLTYFNYEAQQDKSGLPNDRFSAERPEGSISTLTIQRTEQRDSAMYRCASSSIAGGLYNEQFFGPGTRLTVL.